The next 23 T cell receptor beta chains were all read from a single sample in a study of blood T cells in healthy people across ages (dated by TCRdb to about 2015). The library relied on 5' RACE. Data came from an Illumina HiSeq 2500. The second PCR ran for roughly 7 to 11 cycles and used a J-beta primer mix along with a sample-barcoded 5' primer. The raw public reads went through TCRdb reprocessing: fastp at Q25, MiXCR clone calling, in-frame beta chains kept. Identical CDR3 protein sequences are pooled into one entry, listed with their most common genes and DNA. The sample contains fewer than 1.5 million distinct CDR3 sequences, 42% of them found a single time. The ten most abundant clones make up roughly 7.9% of the sample. Sequenced sample: blood. The source of these receptors is a woman between 18 and 29 years old in good health.

This clonotype was picked up a small number of times. The chain has TRBV6-1 and TRBJ2-5; 10 bases fit TRBD2. Looked up from germline, CDR1 is MNHNS and CDR2 is SASEGT. V shed 3 bases, J shed 4 bases, and the junction held 2 bases outside the gene matches. This CDR3 region has 14 residues. The CDR3 DNA follows: TGTGCCAGCAGTGATAGCGGGGGGTTAGAGACCCAGTACTTC. It is translated as CASSDSGGLETQYF.

The chain has TRBV27 and TRBJ2-5; D gene unclear. The CDR3 is 11 amino acids. Germline CDR1 MNHEY, CDR2 SMNVEV (reference sequence). V gave up 6 bases and J gave up 7 bases, with 9 bases separating them. The CDR3: CASSWFGTQYF. The CDR3 nucleotides read TGTGCCAGCAGCTGGTTCGGGACCCAGTACTTC.

This rearrangement joins TRBV5-1 to TRBJ1-1, with a possible D match to TRBD1 (6 bases). CDR3 length: 16 residues. V was trimmed by 4 bases and J by 4 bases, leaving 20 bases between them. Germline V gene sequence: CDR1 SGHRS, CDR2 YFSETQ. CDR3 in amino acids: CASSPSRTGLGTEAFF. The DNA for the CDR3 is TGCGCCAGCAGCCCTAGTCGTACAGGGCTGGGCACTGAAGCTTTCTTT. Full variable domain (missing parts from reference TRBV5-1 and TRBJ1-1): KAGVTQTPRYLIKTRGQQVTLSCSPISGHRSVSWYQQTPGQGLQFLFEYFSETQRNKGNFPGRFSGRQFSNSRSEMNVSTLELGDSALYLCASSPSRTGLGTEAFFGQGTRLTVV.

The chain employs TRBV12-3 or TRBV12-4 and TRBJ1-4; D ambiguous. The CDR3 is 13 amino acids. V shed 6 bases and J shed 4 bases, with 9 bases lying between them. The DNA of the CDR3 is TGTGCCAGCAGGGTGGGGTTTAATGAAAAACTGTTTTTT. As protein: CASRVGFNEKLFF.

The CDR3 region is CAWSVLEWDEQYF. Here the CDR3 DNA reads TGTGCCTGGAGTGTCTTGGAGTGGGACGAGCAGTACTTC. This sequence joins TRBV30 and TRBJ2-5; D is unresolved. The end of the DNA fits TRBJ2-7 better, so the J call may be wrong. The CDR3 runs to 13 residues. CDR1 is GTSNPN, CDR2 SVGIG, per germline (reference sequence).

This rearrangement joins TRBV29-1 to TRBJ1-2, with 12 bases identical to TRBD1. Germline trimming cut 1 base from V and 10 bases from J; bases unmatched to any gene: 10. There are 15 residues in the CDR3. From germline, CDR1 is SQVTM and CDR2 ANQGSEA. CDR3 sequence (DNA): TGCAGCGTTGAAGTCGCCGGGACAGGGGGCCGTGACTACACCTTC. It encodes CSVEVAGTGGRDYTF.

This clonotype was found a few times. The chain couples TRBV7-2 to TRBJ2-7; D gene uncertain. CDR1 is SGHTA, CDR2 FQGNSA, per germline. Trimming took 6 bases from V and 0 from J, leaving 6 bases between them. The CDR3 spans 12 residues. The CDR3 nucleotides read TGTGCCAGCAGGTCGGGCTCCTACGAGCAGTACTTC. Protein product: CASRSGSYEQYF.

The chain recombines TRBV6-1 with TRBJ1-5; D not certain. The germline V gene has CDR1 MNHNS and CDR2 SASEGT. Trimming cost V 7 bases and J 0 bases, with 10 bases left between them. The length of the CDR3 is 14 residues. CDR3 sequence: CASNRPYSNQPQHF. In nucleotides, the CDR3 is TGTGCCAGCAATCGGCCCTATAGCAATCAGCCCCAGCATTTT.

The chain combines TRBV18 with TRBJ2-5; D uncertain. The J call may be faulty, since TRBJ2-7 better matches the DNA end. Germline CDR1 is KGHSH and CDR2 is LQKENI. The CDR3 spans 14 residues. CDR3 amino acids: CASSRGSRPYEQYF. The CDR3 DNA sequence: TGTGCCAGCTCACGCGGCAGCCGCCCCTACGAGCAGTACTTC.

Only a few counts were recorded for this clonotype. This sequence joins TRBV7-2 and TRBJ2-4; D call uncertain. Germline CDR1 reads SGHTA; CDR2 reads FQGNSA. CDR3 size: 12 residues. Trimming left V 1 base short and J 13 bases short, with 11 bases between. CDR3 nucleotide sequence: TGTGCCAGCAGCTTAGATTTAGGGCTGCAGTACTTC. Residues: CASSLDLGLQYF.

V and J are TRBV6-5 and TRBJ2-5; 8 nucleotides line up with TRBD1. The tail of the sequence fits TRBJ2-7 better, so the J call may be wrong. Germline V CDR1 and CDR2: MNHEY, SVGAGI. This CDR3 has 15 amino acids. The CDR3 nucleotides read TGTGCCAGCAGTTATAAGACAGGGGAAGGCTACGAGCAGTACTTC. Residues: CASSYKTGEGYEQYF.

The chain uses TRBV14 and TRBJ1-2, with D perhaps TRBD1 (5 bases). There are 15 residues in the CDR3. The germline V and J ends were trimmed by 1 base and 2 bases, with 11 bases remaining between them. The germline gives CDR1 SGHDN, CDR2 FVKESK. CDR3 protein: CASSQASAGNYGYTF. DNA for the CDR3: TGTGCCAGCAGCCAAGCGTCCGCAGGGAACTATGGCTACACCTTC.

This chain connects TRBV11-3 to TRBJ2-3; a weak D match, TRBD1 (6 bases). Between the trimmed V and J ends, which lost 2 bases and 0 bases, there was a span of 9 bases. CDR1 is SGHNT, CDR2 YENEEA, per germline. The CDR3 contains 15 residues. CDR3 sequence reads: CASSLTGISTDTQYF. CDR3 bases: TGTGCCAGCAGCTTAACAGGGATCAGCACAGATACGCAGTATTTT.

V usage is TRBV6-6 and J usage is TRBJ2-5, with 8 bases that match TRBD2. The J segment lost 11 bases and the V segment lost 5 bases, leaving 16 bases of the junction unmatched. CDR1 is MNHNY, CDR2 SVGAGI, per germline (reference sequence). This CDR3 is built from 15 residues. The CDR3 DNA reads TGTGCCAGCAGTGGGGGACTAGTCCCCGACAATGAGCAGTACTTC. Amino acid sequence: CASSGGLVPDNEQYF.

This CDR3 is CASKTPSAKNIQYF. For the CDR3, the DNA is TGTGCCAGCAAAACACCTTCAGCCAAAAACATTCAGTACTTC. V gene TRBV28 combines with J gene TRBJ2-4; the D is unclear. The germline V and J ends were trimmed by 7 bases and 0 bases, with 10 bases remaining between them. Germline V CDR1 and CDR2: MDHEN, SYDVKM. The CDR3 runs 14 residues. Full variable domain (remainder filled in from reference TRBV28 and TRBJ2-4): DVKVTQSSRYLVKRTGEKVFLECVQDMDHENMFWYRQDPGLGLRLIYFSYDVKMKEKGDIPEGYSVSREKKERFSLILESASTNQTSMYLCASKTPSAKNIQYFGAGTRLSVL.

The chain recombines TRBV9 with TRBJ2-2, with TRBD1 as a possible D gene (5 bases). CDR1 is SGDLS, CDR2 YYNGEE, per germline. The CDR3 totals 14 residues. Between the trimmed V and J ends, which lost 2 bases and 6 bases, there was a span of 11 bases. CDR3 in DNA: TGTGCCAGCAGCGTTTTAGGGGCCCCCGGGGAGCTGTTTTTT. It yields the protein CASSVLGAPGELFF.

This sequence joins TRBV4-1 and TRBJ2-1; 8 nucleotides line up with TRBD2. The CDR3 is 16 amino acids. The V segment lost 4 bases and the J segment 7 bases; nucleotides outside the gene matches: 12. Germline CDR1 reads MGHRA; CDR2 reads YSYEKL. Here the CDR3 DNA reads TGCGCCAGCAGCCCGACCGTGGTGAGCGGGGGAAATGAGCAGTTCTTC. Translation gives CASSPTVVSGGNEQFF.

About this clonotype: This likely comes from a read error, as the CDR3 has no conserved phenylalanine or tryptophan at its end. The V gene is TRBV5-1, the J gene TRBJ1-1; D unresolved. The CDR3 consists of 14 residues. V dropped 5 bases and J dropped 2 bases, with 13 bases sitting between them. Germline V gene data show CDR1 as SGHRS and CDR2 as YFSETQ. The CDR3 region has the DNA TGCGCCAGCAGGGCCCGCGTGGAAAACACTGAAGCTTTCTCT. It encodes CASRARVENTEAFS.

The CDR3 DNA is TGCAGTGCTAGTTTGTTGGGGGGGGAGACCCAGTACTTC. Translating it yields CSASLLGGETQYF. This chain uses TRBV20-1 with TRBJ2-5, with 7 positions matching TRBD2. V was pared by 3 bases and J by 5 bases, with 6 bases of the junction left unmatched. The CDR3 length is 13 residues. The V gene's germline CDR1 is DFQATT and CDR2 SNEGSKA (reference sequence).

This chain uses TRBV2 with TRBJ2-3, with D unresolved. The germline V gene has CDR1 SNHLY and CDR2 FYNNEI. The ends were cut back, 6 bases at V and 2 bases at J, with 9 bases in the middle. This CDR3 is 13 amino acids long. CDR3 protein: CASRKTTTDTQYF. The CDR3 DNA reads TGTGCCAGCAGGAAGACAACCACAGATACGCAGTATTTT.

This clonotype was observed at least ten times. V and J are TRBV10-3 and TRBJ2-1, with TRBD2 identical over 9 bases. Germline V lookup: CDR1 ENHRY, CDR2 SYGVKD. This CDR3 spans 16 amino acids. Losses at the gene ends were 0 bases for V and 8 bases for J; bases not matched to a gene: 8. This chain's CDR3 is CAISESTGLAYDEQFF. CDR3 nucleotide sequence: TGTGCCATCAGTGAGTCAACGGGACTAGCATATGATGAGCAGTTCTTC.

Comment on this clonotype: This clone may be a read error of a much larger clone one base away. The chain recombines TRBV7-8 with TRBJ2-1, with a possible D match to TRBD1 (8 bases). Near its end, the DNA agrees better with TRBJ2-7, so the J call may be wrong. Germline CDR1 SGHVS, CDR2 FQNEAQ. This CDR3 is built from 19 residues. The CDR3 spells CASSLAGTGGVGSYNEQYF. For the CDR3, the DNA is TGTGCCAGCAGCTTAGCCGGCACAGGGGGGGTAGGCTCCTACAATGAGCAGTACTTC.

This clonotype has only a few counts. An end of the junction differs from the germline gene, which may be a read error. The chain joins TRBV10-3 to TRBJ2-3, with TRBD2 identical over 9 bases. The V gene's germline CDR1 is ENHRY and CDR2 SYGVKD. CDR3 size: 15 residues. DNA for the CDR3: TGTGCCACCCGACCTAGCGGGATGGTGGCCGATAAGCAGTATTTT. This gives the protein CATRPSGMVADKQYF.